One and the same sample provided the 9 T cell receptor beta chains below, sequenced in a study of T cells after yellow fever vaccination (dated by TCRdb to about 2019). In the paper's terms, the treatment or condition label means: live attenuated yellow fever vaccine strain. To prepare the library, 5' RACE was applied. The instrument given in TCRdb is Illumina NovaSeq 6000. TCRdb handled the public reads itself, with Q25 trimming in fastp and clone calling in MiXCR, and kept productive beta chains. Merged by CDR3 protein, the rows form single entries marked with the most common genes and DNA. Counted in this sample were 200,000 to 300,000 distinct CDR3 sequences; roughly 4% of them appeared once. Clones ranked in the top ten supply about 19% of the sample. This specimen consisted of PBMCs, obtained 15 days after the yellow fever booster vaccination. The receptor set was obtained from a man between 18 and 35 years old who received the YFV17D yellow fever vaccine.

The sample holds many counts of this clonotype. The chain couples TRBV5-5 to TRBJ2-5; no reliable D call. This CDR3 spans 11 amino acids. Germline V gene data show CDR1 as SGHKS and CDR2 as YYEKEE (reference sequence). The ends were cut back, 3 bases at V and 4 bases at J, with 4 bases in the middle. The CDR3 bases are TGTGCCAGCAGCTGGGGAGAGACCCAGTACTTC. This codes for CASSWGETQYF.

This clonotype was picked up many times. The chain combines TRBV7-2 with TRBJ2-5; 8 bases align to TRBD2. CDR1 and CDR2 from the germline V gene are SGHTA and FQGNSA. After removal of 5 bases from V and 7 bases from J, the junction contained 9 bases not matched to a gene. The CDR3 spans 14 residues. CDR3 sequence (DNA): TGTGCCAGCAGCGGGGGACTAGAGGTCGGGACCCAGTACTTC. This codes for CASSGGLEVGTQYF.

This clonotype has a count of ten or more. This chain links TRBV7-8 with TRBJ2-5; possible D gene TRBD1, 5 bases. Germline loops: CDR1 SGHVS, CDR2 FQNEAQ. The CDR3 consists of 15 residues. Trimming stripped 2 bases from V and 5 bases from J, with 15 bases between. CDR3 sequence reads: CASSLNSGYRETQYF. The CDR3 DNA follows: TGTGCCAGCAGCTTAAACTCAGGGTATCGGGAGACCCAGTACTTC.

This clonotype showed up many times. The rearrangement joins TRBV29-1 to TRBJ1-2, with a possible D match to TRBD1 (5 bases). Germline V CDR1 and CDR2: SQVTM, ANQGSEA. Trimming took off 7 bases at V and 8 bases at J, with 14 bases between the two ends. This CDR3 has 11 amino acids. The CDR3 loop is CSARDPRGYTF. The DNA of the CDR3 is TGCAGCGCAAGGGACCCGAGGGGCTACACCTTC. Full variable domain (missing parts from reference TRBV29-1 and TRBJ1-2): SAVISQKPSRDICQRGTSLTIQCQVDSQVTMMFWYRQQPGQSLTLIATANQGSEATYESGFVIDKFPISRPNLTFSTLTVSNMSPEDSSIYLCSARDPRGYTFGSGTRLTVV.

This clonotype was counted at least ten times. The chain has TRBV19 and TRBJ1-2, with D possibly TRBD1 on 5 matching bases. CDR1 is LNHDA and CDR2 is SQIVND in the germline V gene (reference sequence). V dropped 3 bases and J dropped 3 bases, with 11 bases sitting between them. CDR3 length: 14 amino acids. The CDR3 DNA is TGTGCCAGTAGTATCGTGAGGGGAGACTATGGCTACACCTTC. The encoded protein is CASSIVRGDYGYTF. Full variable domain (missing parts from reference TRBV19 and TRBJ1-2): DGGITQSPKYLFRKEGQNVTLSCEQNLNHDAMYWYRQDPGQGLRLIYYSQIVNDFQKGDIAEGYSVSREKKESFPLTVTSAQKNPTAFYLCASSIVRGDYGYTFGSGTRLTVV.

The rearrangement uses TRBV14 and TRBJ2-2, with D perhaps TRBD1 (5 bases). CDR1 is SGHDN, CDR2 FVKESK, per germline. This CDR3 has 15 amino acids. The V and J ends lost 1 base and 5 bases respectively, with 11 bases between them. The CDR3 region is CASSQASGRTGELFF. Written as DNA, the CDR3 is TGTGCCAGCAGCCAAGCGTCAGGGCGGACCGGGGAGCTGTTTTTT.

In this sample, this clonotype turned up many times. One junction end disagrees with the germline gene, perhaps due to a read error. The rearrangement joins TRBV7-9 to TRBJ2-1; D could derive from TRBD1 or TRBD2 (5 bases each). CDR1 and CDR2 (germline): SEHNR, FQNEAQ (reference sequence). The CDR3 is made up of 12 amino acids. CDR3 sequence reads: CASSLTGTLGAF. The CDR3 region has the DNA TGTGCCAGCAGCTTAACCGGGACCTTAGGGGCTTTC.

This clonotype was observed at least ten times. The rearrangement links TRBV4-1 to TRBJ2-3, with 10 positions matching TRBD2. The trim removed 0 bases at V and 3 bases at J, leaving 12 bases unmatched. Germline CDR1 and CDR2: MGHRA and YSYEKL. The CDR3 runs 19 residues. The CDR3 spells CASSQDPPLAGGYTDTQYF. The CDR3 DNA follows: TGCGCCAGCAGCCAAGATCCCCCTTTAGCGGGGGGCTATACAGATACGCAGTATTTT.

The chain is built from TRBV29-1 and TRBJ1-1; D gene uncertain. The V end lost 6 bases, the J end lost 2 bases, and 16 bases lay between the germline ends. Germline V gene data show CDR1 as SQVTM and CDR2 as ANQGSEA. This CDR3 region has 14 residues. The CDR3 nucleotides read TGCAGCGTCTCCTATGCGCGGGTTAACACTGAAGCTTTCTTT. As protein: CSVSYARVNTEAFF.